Presented here are 20 T cell receptor beta chains from one specimen sequenced in a study of shared clonotypes between healthy human individuals. Profiling relied on immunoSEQ multiplex PCR, and the TCRdb table lists in-frame clones only, not all of them. The sample gives around 610,000 clones, approximately 96% of which show up once; approximately 0.12% is in the top ten. Naivety among CD8 cells was defined by CD45RO negativity and positive CCR7 selection, thereby excluding terminally differentiated effector memory CD45RA+ cells. Sequenced input: naive CD8+ T cells sorted from blood. These receptors all stem from a woman in her 30s in good health.

V is TRBV6-1 and J is TRBJ2-1; D may be TRBD1 (5 bases). The CDR3 length is 15 residues. V dropped 1 base and J dropped 6 bases, with 13 bases sitting between them. Germline assignment: CDR1 MNHNS and CDR2 SASEGT. The CDR3 loop reads CASSEDWSRGNEQFF. The CDR3 DNA sequence: TGTGCCAGCAGTGAAGATTGGTCTAGGGGCAATGAGCAGTTCTTC.

V gene TRBV14 combines with J gene TRBJ1-2; D ambiguous. CDR1 and CDR2 from the germline V gene are SGHDN and FVKESK. Trimming cost V 9 bases and J 1 base, with 9 bases left between them. This CDR3 has 12 residues. The CDR3 region is CASGLGNYGYTF. CDR3 bases: TGTGCCAGTGGGCTCGGTAACTATGGCTACACCTTC. The complete variable domain, with remaining parts taken from reference TRBV14 and TRBJ1-2, reads EAGVTQFPSHSVIEKGQTVTLRCDPISGHDNLYWYRRVMGKEIKFLLHFVKESKQDESGMPNNRFLAERTGGTYSTLKVQPAELEDSGVYFCASGLGNYGYTFGSGTRLTVV.

This chain uses TRBV30 with TRBJ2-1; D unresolved. The V end was cut by 0 bases, the J end by 10 bases, with 7 bases between. Looked up from germline, CDR1 is GTSNPN and CDR2 is SVGIG (reference sequence). CDR3 size: 11 residues. Here the CDR3 reads CAWSVVEEQFF. CDR3 DNA: TGTGCCTGGAGTGTAGTAGAGGAGCAGTTCTTC. Full variable domain (rest looked up from reference TRBV30 and TRBJ2-1): SQTIHQWPATLVQPVGSPLSLECTVEGTSNPNLYWYRQAAGRGLQLLFYSVGIGQISSEVPQNLSASRPQDRQFILSSKKLLLSDSGFYLCAWSVVEEQFFGPGTRLTVL.

In its sample, this clone was seen once. The gene calls are TRBV27 and TRBJ2-7, with TRBD2 as a possible D gene (6 bases). Germline V CDR1 and CDR2: MNHEY, SMNVEV (reference sequence). The ends were cut back, 4 bases at V and 1 base at J, with 17 bases in the middle. The CDR3 loop spans 16 amino acids. The CDR3 region has the DNA TGTGCCAGCAGTTCCAGGGAGGCACTGTGGTCCTACGAGCAGTACTTC. Translating gives CASSSREALWSYEQYF.

DNA of the CDR3: TGTGCCAGTAGTAGGGTGATAGCCTACGAGCAGTACTTC. The encoded protein is CASSRVIAYEQYF. The rearrangement links TRBV19 to TRBJ2-7; D gene uncertain. The CDR3 sequence is 13 residues long. Germline V gene lookup returns CDR1 LNHDA and CDR2 SQIVND (reference sequence). V shed 4 bases and J shed 2 bases, with 9 bases lying between them.

This clone appeared a few times. The CDR3 reads CASSQDLSSYEQYF. The CDR3 DNA reads TGCGCCAGCAGCCAAGACTTGTCCTCCTACGAGCAGTACTTC. The V and J genes are TRBV4-1 and TRBJ2-7; D unresolved. Trimming pared 0 bases from V and 0 bases from J, leaving 6 bases between. The CDR3 length is 14 residues. The germline gives CDR1 MGHRA, CDR2 YSYEKL.

The chain recombines TRBV2 with TRBJ1-5; a possible D gene is TRBD1 (5 bases). The V end was cut by 4 bases, the J end by 7 bases, with 14 bases between. Germline-derived CDR1 and CDR2 are SNHLY and FYNNEI. This CDR3 has 14 amino acids. The CDR3 sequence: CASSGLGWGQPQHF. For the CDR3, the DNA is TGTGCCAGCAGTGGGTTGGGTTGGGGCCAGCCCCAGCATTTT.

This chain joins TRBV7-9 and TRBJ2-1; the match to TRBD2 covers 10 bases. The V segment lost 5 bases and the J segment 7 bases; nucleotides outside the gene matches: 8. Per the germline V gene, CDR1 is SEHNR and CDR2 is FQNEAQ (reference sequence). This CDR3 comprises 15 residues. The CDR3 DNA is TGTGCCAGCAGCGCAGCGGGAGGGCAGGGGAATGAGCAGTTCTTC. It yields the protein CASSAAGGQGNEQFF.

The V and J genes are TRBV5-6 and TRBJ1-1, with D maybe TRBD1 (6 bases). Germline loops: CDR1 SGHDT, CDR2 YYEEEE. The CDR3 runs 14 residues. Trimming removed 3 bases from V and 1 base from J, with 10 bases in between. In nucleotides, the CDR3 is TGTGCCAGCAGCTGGGACACCCGGAACACTGAAGCTTTCTTT. Translation: CASSWDTRNTEAFF.

The rearrangement uses TRBV29-1 and TRBJ2-6, with 12 bases identical to TRBD2. This CDR3 has 20 residues. Trimming at V came to 4 bases and at J to 3 bases, leaving 16 bases not matched to a gene. The germline V gene encodes CDR1 SQVTM and CDR2 ANQGSEA. CDR3: CSVVKRTSGKYDYGANVLTF. The CDR3 DNA reads as TGCAGCGTTGTTAAGAGGACTAGCGGGAAATATGACTATGGGGCCAACGTCCTGACTTTC.

The V call is TRBV4-1, the J call TRBJ2-4; a weak D match, TRBD2 (5 bases). The CDR3 totals 14 residues. Germline CDR1 is MGHRA and CDR2 is YSYEKL. V dropped 2 bases and J dropped 12 bases, with 17 bases sitting between them. CDR3 nucleotides: TGCGCCAGCAGCCAACCTGGCCGGGCGGAGGCTCAGTACTTC. Translation gives CASSQPGRAEAQYF.

A remark on this clone: This CDR3 is also generated by other DNA sequences in the sample. V and J are TRBV19 and TRBJ2-7, with 7 bases fitting TRBD1. Germline CDR1 and CDR2: LNHDA and SQIVND (reference sequence). Trimming took 5 bases from V and 3 from J; bases not matched to a gene: 1. This CDR3 is built from 12 residues. CDR3 region: CASSGDSYEQYF. For the CDR3, the DNA is TGTGCCAGTAGTGGGGACAGCTACGAGCAGTACTTC.

The chain uses TRBV30 and TRBJ2-1; D remains ambiguous. V shed 4 bases and J shed 2 bases, with 3 bases lying between them. CDR1 is GTSNPN and CDR2 is SVGIG in the germline V gene (reference sequence). This CDR3 spans 11 amino acids. This CDR3 is CAWKAYNEQFF. In nucleotides, the CDR3 is TGTGCCTGGAAAGCCTACAATGAGCAGTTCTTC. Filled out from reference TRBV30 and TRBJ2-1, the complete variable domain reads SQTIHQWPATLVQPVGSPLSLECTVEGTSNPNLYWYRQAAGRGLQLLFYSVGIGQISSEVPQNLSASRPQDRQFILSSKKLLLSDSGFYLCAWKAYNEQFFGPGTRLTVL.

V is TRBV7-8 and J is TRBJ1-2; D uncertain. With 6 bases removed from V and 3 bases from J, the gap between germline ends came to 20 bases. This CDR3 has 16 amino acids. Germline V gene sequence: CDR1 SGHVS, CDR2 FQNEAQ. The CDR3 protein is CASSDSKETVYYGYTF. In DNA, the CDR3 is TGTGCCAGCAGTGACTCAAAAGAGACGGTCTACTATGGCTACACCTTC.

This chain uses TRBV27 with TRBJ1-2, with D maybe TRBD1 (5 bases). With 6 bases removed from V and 8 bases from J, the gap between germline ends came to 16 bases. Germline CDR1 reads MNHEY; CDR2 reads SMNVEV (reference sequence). This CDR3 has 13 residues. The CDR3 DNA reads TGTGCCAGCAGACCTTCGGGGGGTCGGGGCTACACCTTC. Its translation is CASRPSGGRGYTF.

This chain links TRBV6-5 with TRBJ1-1, with D unresolved. Germline CDR1 and CDR2: MNHEY and SVGAGI. This CDR3 has 13 residues. V lost 4 bases and J lost 4, with 10 bases in between. CDR3 loop: CASSFTSGTEAFF. The CDR3 nucleotides read TGTGCCAGCAGTTTTACTTCGGGCACTGAAGCTTTCTTT.

The chain employs TRBV7-8 and TRBJ2-5; TRBD2 matches 8 bases. Trimming took 0 bases from V and 4 from J; bases not matched to a gene: 13. This CDR3 has 18 residues. Germline V CDR1 and CDR2: SGHVS, FQNEAQ. This CDR3 is CASSLATGSGSLGETQYF. For the CDR3, the DNA is TGTGCCAGCAGCTTAGCGACCGGAAGCGGGAGTCTTGGAGAGACCCAGTACTTC. The entire variable domain, with the rest obtained from reference TRBV7-8 and TRBJ2-5, is as follows: GAGVSQSPRYKVAKRGQDVALRCDPISGHVSLFWYQQALGQGPEFLTYFQNEAQLDKSGLPSDRFFAERPEGSVSTLKIQRTQQEDSAVYLCASSLATGSGSLGETQYFGPGTRLLVL.

This chain joins TRBV27 and TRBJ1-1, with D possibly TRBD1 on 6 matching bases. V lost 3 bases and J 5 bases, leaving 13 bases between the germline ends. The germline CDR1 and CDR2 sequences are MNHEY and SMNVEV (reference sequence). This CDR3 has 14 amino acids. The CDR3 DNA reads as TGTGCCAGCAGTTTTGGGGGACACGAGACTGAAGCTTTCTTT. The encoded protein is CASSFGGHETEAFF.

The chain uses TRBV7-2 and TRBJ2-1, with 9 positions matching TRBD2. CDR3 length: 16 residues. Germline V gene sequence: CDR1 SGHTA, CDR2 FQGNSA. J gave up 6 bases and V 1 base, and 7 bases lay outside the gene matches. The CDR3 region is CASSLVFAGGSNEQFF. In nucleotides, the CDR3 is TGTGCCAGCAGCTTAGTATTCGCGGGAGGGAGCAATGAGCAGTTCTTC.

The gene calls are TRBV10-3 and TRBJ2-7; possibly TRBD1 for D (5 bases). Trimming left V 6 bases short and J 5 bases short, with 11 bases between. The CDR3 is made up of 12 amino acids. The germline V gene encodes CDR1 ENHRY and CDR2 SYGVKD. CDR3 nucleotide sequence: TGTGCCATCAGGCCCGACAGTAACGAGCAGTACTTC. Amino acid sequence: CAIRPDSNEQYF.